One T cell receptor (beta chain) is described in this entry. Template switching by 5'RACE with UMIs generated the TCR beta cDNA. TCRdb re-called the 5' RACE reads and shows each CDR3 protein once, DNA omitted. The sample table includes some 500,000 distinct CDR3 sequences. These data belong to a study of T cells expressing NK-cell markers. Per germline, CDR1 SGHVS and CDR2 FNYEAQ. This CDR3 spans 15 amino acids. Material: blood T cells: a sorted CD56 or NKG2C T cell subset, CD4+ or CD8+ T cells, or bulk PBMC T cells (not recorded which). This receptor was obtained from a woman in her 50s in good health. The V call is TRBV7-6, the J call TRBJ1-3; there is no DNA to check the TCRdb D call of TRBD1. The CDR3 region is CASRSTGQSGNTIYF.